This T cell receptor (beta chain) is drawn from a study of T cells expressing NK-cell markers. Across the study: Out of eight donors sequenced, seven tested HCMV-seropositive and the remaining one seronegative.

Following a re-call of the 5' RACE reads, TCRdb has one entry per CDR3 protein and lacks DNA. This sample's clone table lists 350,000 to 450,000 distinct CDR3 sequences. Study-wide results and caveats: Of CD8+ T cells, about 1.0-8% belonged to dominant NKG2C+ clonotypes in 5 to 7 donors.

The CDR3 consists of 13 residues. Per germline, CDR1 MGHRA and CDR2 YSYEKL. On this clonotype itself: Its target is unknown.

What was sequenced was blood T cells: a sorted CD56 or NKG2C T cell subset, CD4+ or CD8+ T cells, or bulk PBMC T cells (not recorded which). The chain has TRBV4-1 and TRBJ1-5. The receptor comes from a man aged 18-75 years in good health. The CDR3 spells CASSRREAQPQHF.